A selection of T cell receptor beta chains follows, all from one sample in a study of radiotherapy plus CTLA-4 blockade in lung cancer. Sequenced by immunoSEQ multiplex PCR; TCRdb stores in-frame clones only, minus some. Of some 73,000 clones in the sample, roughly 70% were seen once. This specimen was peripheral blood, taken from a patient treated with radiotherapy plus ipilimumab. All receptors derive from a human donor with non-small cell lung cancer whose response to radiotherapy plus ipilimumab could not be evaluated. The CDR3 runs from the conserved cysteine through the conserved F or W. The order of the fields is J gene, D gene, V gene, clone size, CDR3 protein, CDR3 DNA. A D gene is named only where the DNA matches it firmly. A row's size may be missing; if present it is once, few, many or a size class.

>TRBJ1-6|NA|TRBV19|NA
CASSIEAAYSPLHF
TGTGCCAGTAGTATTGAGGCGGCCTATTCACCCCTCCACTTT
>TRBJ2-7|TRBD2|TRBV4-3|NA
CASSQWSASGSYEQYF
TGCGCCAGCAGCCAATGGTCGGCTAGCGGGTCCTACGAGCAGTACTTC
>TRBJ1-1|TRBD1|TRBV7-9|NA
CASSPSDRGYTEAFF
TGTGCCAGCAGCCCTAGCGACAGGGGGTACACTGAAGCTTTCTTT
>TRBJ1-4|NA|TRBV29-1|NA
CSVFHGGAGEKLFF
TGCAGCGTTTTCCATGGGGGGGCAGGGGAAAAACTGTTTTTT
>TRBJ2-1|NA|TRBV18|NA
CASSPRNEQFF
TGTGCCAGCTCACCTCGCAATGAGCAGTTCTTC
>TRBJ1-2|NA|TRBV28|NA
CASSLRARVRLGYGYTF
TGTGCCAGCAGTTTAAGGGCCAGGGTTCGTTTAGGCTATGGCTACACCTTC
>TRBJ2-3|NA|TRBV7-2|NA
CASSSLMSTDTQYF
TGTGCCAGCAGCTCCCTAATGAGCACAGATACGCAGTATTTT
>TRBJ1-5|TRBD1|TRBV5-8|few
CASSLRQGAKINQPQHF
TGTGCCAGCAGCCTAAGACAGGGGGCCAAGATCAATCAGCCCCAGCATTTT
>TRBJ1-2|NA|TRBV6-1|NA
CASSPGGGDPYGYTF
TGTGCCAGCAGCCCTGGGGGGGGCGACCCCTATGGCTACACCTTC
>TRBJ2-1|TRBD2|TRBV6-6|NA
CASKGLAGESYNEQFF
TGTGCCAGCAAAGGACTAGCGGGAGAATCCTACAATGAGCAGTTCTTC
>TRBJ2-7|TRBD1|TRBV5-1|NA
CASSLEPGGVWSYEQYF
TGCGCCAGCAGCTTGGAGCCAGGGGGTGTCTGGTCCTACGAGCAGTACTTC
>TRBJ2-5|TRBD1|TRBV27|once
CASSSSGGAWETQYF
TGTGCCAGCAGTTCGTCAGGGGGCGCGTGGGAGACCCAGTACTTC
>TRBJ2-2|TRBD1|TRBV19|NA
CASMTGVYTGELFF
TGTGCCAGTATGACAGGGGTATACACCGGGGAGCTGTTTTTT
>TRBJ2-1|NA|TRBV5-4|many
CASSPGTLYNEQFF
TGTGCCAGCAGCCCAGGGACTCTCTACAATGAGCAGTTCTTC
>TRBJ2-3|TRBD1|TRBV7-9|NA
CASSLGTGDTDTQYF
TGTGCCAGCAGCTTAGGGACAGGGGACACAGATACGCAGTATTTT
>TRBJ1-5|TRBD1|TRBV28|NA
CASSQQGASNQPQHF
TGTGCCAGCAGTCAACAGGGGGCAAGCAATCAGCCCCAGCATTTT
>TRBJ1-5|NA|TRBV5-1|few
CASSLTPLDNNQPQHF
TGCGCCAGCAGCCTCACACCCCTCGATAACAATCAGCCCCAGCATTTT